This T cell receptor beta chain comes out of a study of CD8 T cells in Susac syndrome. RNA totalling about 0.5 to 1 ug underwent reverse transcription with random hexamers. The authors amplified TCR beta CDR3 across 54 Vbeta and 13 Jbeta using immunoSEQ multiplex PCR. Using its own MiXCR run on the immunoSEQ multiplex PCR reads, TCRdb lists one record per CDR3 protein. The sample includes under 550,000 distinct CDR3 sequences, approximately 85% of them seen just once. Sequencing of TCR beta was carried out in blood CD8+ and CD4+ T cells. Relapsing-remitting disease, either stable or active, was present in the multiple sclerosis controls, who were treatment-naive patients. Negative isolation was used for CD8+ and CD4+ T cells, and FACS enrichment was applied to TEMRA cells. The CDR3 is made up of 13 amino acids. V lost 7 bases to trimming and J lost 5 bases; unmatched junction nucleotides: 7. Germline assignment: CDR1 SEHNR and CDR2 FQNEAQ (reference sequence).

The specimen was CD8+ T cells from PBMCs. This TCR was sampled from a human donor with multiple sclerosis. The chain has TRBV7-9 and TRBJ1-1; TRBD1 agrees at 7 bases. CDR3 in DNA: TGTGCCAGCACACAATCAGGGGGTACTGAAGCTTTCTTT. As protein: CASTQSGGTEAFF.